The TCR beta chain described here comes from a study of cytotoxic CD8 clonotypes in ibrutinib-treated CLL (dated by TCRdb to the early 2020s). About the investigation overall: The cohort included some 14 treatment-naive and 11 to 12 relapsed/refractory patients; approximately 17 were IGHV unmutated. Partial responses were observed in roughly 24 patients and complete responses in 2; after a median follow-up of 68 months, remission was maintained in approximately 14 patients and progression was observed in approximately 12. The response samples were drawn at a median of roughly twelve months into treatment, with a range of about 6 to 40 months. On average, each sample had some 260,000 productive templates and almost 95,000 productive rearrangements. Of the approximately 86 participants in the trial, about two dozen had longitudinal samples available. Cryopreserved peripheral blood mononuclear cells were obtained prior to treatment, at the time of response, and at either disease progression or sustained remission. All remission and progressive disease samples were collected while patients were still receiving ibrutinib. Broad study findings and their caveats: Public clonotypes were found to be uncommon and were observed to contract or remain stable during treatment; the increase in clonality was shown to reflect expansion of private clonotypes at ibrutinib response. Sampling times were not matched between sustained-remission and progressing patients, and lymph node repertoires were not studied. Baseline clonality was found to be higher than that of age-matched healthy donors and was strongly correlated with circulating CD8+ T-cell counts. An increase in clonality was observed at ibrutinib response, with clonality remaining stable during sustained remission and falling back toward baseline at progression.

This clone showed up just a few times. No antigen is known for it. Base qualities are missing; no much larger clone stands one base away. A MiSeq instrument was used for deep resolution sequencing, which targeted depths ranging from 1 in 1 million up to 1 in 200,000 T cells, with coverage averaging 10x for each clonotype. The immunoSEQ hsTCRB Kit was used to generate TCR beta libraries. From the authors' description of their analysis: ImmunoSEQ Data Assistant and ImmunoSEQ Analyzer were used for data analysis, and V, D and J genes were assigned according to IMGT definitions. Clonality, with values ranging from 0 to 1, was calculated as one minus the normalized Shannon entropy of productive rearrangement frequencies. Only overrepresented clonotypes making up at least 0.05% of each patient's repertoire were included in the public clonotype analysis. More than ten age-matched healthy donor repertoires from immuneACCESS were used as controls for clonality. In TCRdb, the immuneACCESS table is reduced to in-frame sequences with V and J assigned. These tables do not hold every clone; where another copy was compared, an unresolved V gene accounts for under half, and the others remain unexplained. V and J calls and clone size are given by that table; D and trimming were obtained from the DNA. The sample has roughly 130,000 clones on record, 79% of them singletons. The top ten clones comprise roughly 13% of the sample.

V and J are truncated by 3 bases and 2 bases respectively, leaving an intervening sequence of 9 bases. The CDR3 runs 14 residues from the cysteine to the phenylalanine. Here the CDR3 DNA is all that survives: 42 bases in frame from base 1. The germline V gene specifies SGHDT as CDR1 and YYEEEE as CDR2. The time point label, read with the paper, signifies: 12 months on ibrutinib. For TCR beta library preparation, 1.5 to 2.5 micrograms of genomic DNA was extracted from cryopreserved PBMCs. High-throughput TCR beta sequencing was performed on longitudinal blood samples from CLL patients receiving ibrutinib monotherapy. The patients took part in an open-label, single-center phase 2 trial of ibrutinib monotherapy.

Sample: PBMCs, taken after 12 months of ibrutinib treatment. Recombination connected TRBV5-6 to TRBJ1-5, with the D segment identity uncertain. This receptor was obtained from a human donor with chronic lymphocytic leukemia. This receptor has the CDR3 CASSSPRGNQPQHF. The DNA sequence follows: TGTGCCAGCAGCTCCCCGAGGGGCAATCAGCCCCAGCATTTT.